These T cell receptor beta chains were read from a single sample in a study of human T cells and chemical hapten exposure. TCRdb independently ran MiXCR on the RACE reads; one entry per CDR3 protein. The data show some 180,000 distinct CDR3 sequences, about 25% seen once. The starting material was whole blood, obtained in connection with sensitization to the hapten diphenylcyclopropenone (DPC). The receptor source for this set is a woman between 40 and 50 years old with alopecia areata. Some clones in this sample may be carry-over from other donors' samples. Both conserved end residues are part of each CDR3. A D gene is named only where the DNA matches it firmly. The size field is filled for only some rows; it gives once, few, many or a size class.

>NA|NA|TRBV9|TRBJ2-5
CASSPGHSQETQYF
TGTGCCAGCAGCCCGGGACACAGCCAAGAGACCCAGTACTTC
>NA|many|TRBV29-1|TRBJ2-3
CSVATRGTDTQYF
TGCAGCGTCGCTACTCGGGGCACAGATACGCAGTATTTT
>NA|NA|TRBV20-1|TRBJ2-7
CSAEGGTFYEQYF
TGCAGTGCCGAGGGGGGGACCTTCTACGAGCAGTACTTC
>NA|NA|TRBV5-1|TRBJ2-3
CASSGLQRALADTQYF
TGCGCCAGCAGCGGCTTGCAGCGGGCCCTCGCAGATACGCAGTATTTT
>NA|NA|TRBV20-1|TRBJ2-5
CSVLPRTETQHF
TGCAGTGTCCTTCCCCGCACAGAGACCCAGCACTTC
>NA|NA|TRBV4-2|TRBJ2-7
CASSQRWGASYEQYF
TGTGCCAGCAGCCAAAGATGGGGGGCTTCCTACGAGCAGTACTTC
>TRBD2|NA|TRBV6-2/TRBV6-3|TRBJ2-1
CASSYSAGVQFF
TGTGCCAGCAGTTACTCTGCGGGAGTGCAGTTCTTC
>TRBD1|few|TRBV7-9|TRBJ1-4
CASSPRSTGGEKLFF
TGTGCCAGCAGCCCCCGTAGTACAGGGGGTGAAAAACTGTTTTTT
>NA|NA|TRBV15|TRBJ2-4
CATSAQGNLAKNIQYF
TGTGCCACCAGCGCCCAGGGAAACCTAGCCAAAAACATTCAGTACTTC
>NA|NA|TRBV24-1|TRBJ2-1
CATSDFGSGAGSYNEQFF
TGTGCCACCAGTGATTTTGGTTCAGGAGCGGGCTCCTACAATGAGCAGTTCTTC